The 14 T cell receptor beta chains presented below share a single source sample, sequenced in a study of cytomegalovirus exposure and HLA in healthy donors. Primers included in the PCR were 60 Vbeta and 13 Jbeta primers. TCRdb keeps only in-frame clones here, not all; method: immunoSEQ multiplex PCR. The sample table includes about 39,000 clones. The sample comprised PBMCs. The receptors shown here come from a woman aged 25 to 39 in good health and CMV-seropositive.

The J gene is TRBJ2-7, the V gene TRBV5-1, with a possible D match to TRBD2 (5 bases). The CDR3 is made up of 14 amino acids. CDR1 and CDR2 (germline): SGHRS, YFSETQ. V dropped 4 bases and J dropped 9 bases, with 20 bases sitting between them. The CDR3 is CASSVGLTRVGQYF. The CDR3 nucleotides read TGCGCCAGCAGCGTAGGACTGACGAGGGTAGGGCAGTACTTC.

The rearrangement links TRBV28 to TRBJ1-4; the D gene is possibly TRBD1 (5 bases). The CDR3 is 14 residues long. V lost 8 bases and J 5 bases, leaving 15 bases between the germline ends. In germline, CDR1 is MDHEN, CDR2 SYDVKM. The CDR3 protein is CASQRGGTNEKLFF. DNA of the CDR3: TGTGCCAGCCAAAGGGGCGGGACGAATGAAAAACTGTTTTTT.

As DNA, the CDR3 is TGTGCCAGCAGCTTATCAGGCCTAATGAACACTGAAGCTTTCTTT. Protein: CASSLSGLMNTEAFF. This chain joins TRBV11-2 and TRBJ1-1; D not certain. CDR1 and CDR2 from the germline V gene are SGHAT and FQNNGV. The CDR3 consists of 15 residues. Deletions cut 2 bases from V and 0 bases from J, with 10 bases between.

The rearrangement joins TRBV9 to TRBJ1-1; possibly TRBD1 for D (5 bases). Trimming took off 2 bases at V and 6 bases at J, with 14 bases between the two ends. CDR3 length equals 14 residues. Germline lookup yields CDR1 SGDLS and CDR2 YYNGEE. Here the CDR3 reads CASSVVRARPEAFF. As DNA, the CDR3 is TGTGCCAGCAGCGTGGTCAGGGCGAGGCCTGAAGCTTTCTTT.

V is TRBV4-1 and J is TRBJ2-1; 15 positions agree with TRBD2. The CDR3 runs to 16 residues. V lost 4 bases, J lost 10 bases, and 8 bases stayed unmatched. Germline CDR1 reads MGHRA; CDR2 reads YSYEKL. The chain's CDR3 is CASSPRTSGGAGEQFF. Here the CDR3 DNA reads TGCGCCAGCAGCCCCCGGACTAGCGGGGGGGCCGGGGAGCAGTTCTTC.

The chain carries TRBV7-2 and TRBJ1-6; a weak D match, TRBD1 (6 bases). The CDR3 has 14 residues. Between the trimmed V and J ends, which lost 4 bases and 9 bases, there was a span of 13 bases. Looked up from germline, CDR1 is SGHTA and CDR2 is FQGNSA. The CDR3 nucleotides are TGTGCCAGCAGCTCTCGGGACACACTTTCACCCCTCCACTTT. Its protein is CASSSRDTLSPLHF.

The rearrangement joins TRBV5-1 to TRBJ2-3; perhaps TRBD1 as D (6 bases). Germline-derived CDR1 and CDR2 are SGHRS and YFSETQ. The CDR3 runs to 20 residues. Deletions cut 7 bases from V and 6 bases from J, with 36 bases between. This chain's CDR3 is CASRLFGTSVLHVPTDTQYF. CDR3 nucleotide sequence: TGCGCCAGCCGCCTCTTTGGGACAAGCGTCCTACACGTCCCAACGGATACGCAGTATTTT.

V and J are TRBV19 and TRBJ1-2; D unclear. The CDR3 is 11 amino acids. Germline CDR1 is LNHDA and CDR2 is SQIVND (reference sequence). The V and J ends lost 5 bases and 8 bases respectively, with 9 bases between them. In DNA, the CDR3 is TGTGCCAGTAGTTCACAGTGGGGCTACACCTTC. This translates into CASSSQWGYTF.

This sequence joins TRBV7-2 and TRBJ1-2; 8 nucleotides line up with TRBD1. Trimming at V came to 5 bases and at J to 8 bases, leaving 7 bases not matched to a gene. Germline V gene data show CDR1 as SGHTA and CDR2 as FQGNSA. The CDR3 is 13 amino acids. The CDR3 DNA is TGTGCCAGCAGCCCTCAGGGGGCGGGCGGCTACACCTTC. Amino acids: CASSPQGAGGYTF. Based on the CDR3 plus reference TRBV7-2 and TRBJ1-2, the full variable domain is GAGVSQSPSNKVTEKGKDVELRCDPISGHTALYWYRQSLGQGLEFLIYFQGNSAPDKSGLPSDRFSAERTGGSVSTLTIQRTQQEDSAVYLCASSPQGAGGYTFGSGTRLTVV.

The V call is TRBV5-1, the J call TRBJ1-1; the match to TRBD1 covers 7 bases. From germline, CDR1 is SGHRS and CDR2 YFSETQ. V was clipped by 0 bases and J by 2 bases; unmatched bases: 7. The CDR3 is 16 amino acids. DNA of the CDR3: TGCGCCAGCAGCTTGGGCTCAGGGGGATCAAACACTGAAGCTTTCTTT. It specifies CASSLGSGGSNTEAFF.

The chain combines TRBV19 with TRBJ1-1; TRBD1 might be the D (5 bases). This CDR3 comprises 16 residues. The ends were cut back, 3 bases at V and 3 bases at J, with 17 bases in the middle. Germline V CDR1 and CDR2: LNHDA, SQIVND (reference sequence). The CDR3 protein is CASSISFSGPDTEAFF. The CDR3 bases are TGTGCCAGTAGTATTTCTTTCTCAGGGCCTGACACTGAAGCTTTCTTT.

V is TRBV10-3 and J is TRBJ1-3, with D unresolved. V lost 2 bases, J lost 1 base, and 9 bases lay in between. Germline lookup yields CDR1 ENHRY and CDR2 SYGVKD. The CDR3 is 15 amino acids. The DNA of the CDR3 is TGTGCCATCAGTGAGATACCCAGATCTGGAAACACCATATATTTT. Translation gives CAISEIPRSGNTIYF.

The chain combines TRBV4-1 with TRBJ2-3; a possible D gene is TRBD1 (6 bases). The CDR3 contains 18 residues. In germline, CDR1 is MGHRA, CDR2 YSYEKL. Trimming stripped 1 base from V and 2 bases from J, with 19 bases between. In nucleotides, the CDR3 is TGCGCCAGCAGCCAAGGCCCGCCCCTGGGGGCAATCACAGATACGCAGTATTTT. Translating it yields CASSQGPPLGAITDTQYF.

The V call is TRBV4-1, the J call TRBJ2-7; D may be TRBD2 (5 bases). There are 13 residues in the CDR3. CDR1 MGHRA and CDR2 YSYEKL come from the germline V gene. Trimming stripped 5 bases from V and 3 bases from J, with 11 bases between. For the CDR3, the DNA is TGCGCCAGCAGCGCCTCTGAGGGCTACGAGCAGTACTTC. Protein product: CASSASEGYEQYF.